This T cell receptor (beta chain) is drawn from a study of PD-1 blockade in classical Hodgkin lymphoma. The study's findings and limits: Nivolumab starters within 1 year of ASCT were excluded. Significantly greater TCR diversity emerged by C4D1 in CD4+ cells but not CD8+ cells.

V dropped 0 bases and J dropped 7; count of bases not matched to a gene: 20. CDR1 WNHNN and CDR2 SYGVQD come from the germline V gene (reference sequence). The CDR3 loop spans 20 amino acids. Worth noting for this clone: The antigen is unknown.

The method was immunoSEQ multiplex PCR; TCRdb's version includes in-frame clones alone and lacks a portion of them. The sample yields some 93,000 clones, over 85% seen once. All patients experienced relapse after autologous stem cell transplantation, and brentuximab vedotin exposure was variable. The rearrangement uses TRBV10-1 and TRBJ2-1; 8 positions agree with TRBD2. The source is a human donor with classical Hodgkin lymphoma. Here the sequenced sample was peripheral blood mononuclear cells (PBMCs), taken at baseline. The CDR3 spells CASSESGGPGLAVLGNEQFF. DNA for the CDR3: TGCGCCAGCAGTGAGTCGGGAGGACCAGGACTAGCTGTTTTAGGAAATGAGCAGTTCTTC.